In this sample, the clone carrying this T cell receptor (beta chain) turned up many times. The authors sequenced patients whose flow cytometry had shown CD8+CD57+ cell expansion. The sample originates from a study of CD8+CD57+ T cells in acquired aplastic anemia. Investigators profiled TCR beta VDJ and CDR3 from genomic DNA template. TCRdb fed the reads into MiXCR, producing one record per CDR3 protein. This table holds approximately 130,000 distinct CDR3 sequences, about 43% found once. This receptor was identified in a human donor with aplastic anemia. The source material was sorted CD4+, CD8+, or CD8+CD57+ T cells (not recorded which) from PBMCs.

The CDR3 protein is CASTGGNQPQHF. The CDR3 region has the DNA TGTGCCAGCACGGGGGGAAATCAGCCCCAGCATTTT. The chain couples TRBV2 to TRBJ1-5; D is possibly TRBD1 (5 bases). Between the trimmed V and J ends, which lost 7 bases and 4 bases, there was a span of 8 bases. In germline, CDR1 is SNHLY, CDR2 FYNNEI. The CDR3 runs to 12 residues.